The 32 T cell receptor beta chains reported below all come from one sample, sequenced in a study of identical twins. In TCRdb, the 5' RACE reads were re-called with MiXCR into one record per CDR3 protein. The table lists about 690,000 distinct CDR3 sequences, around 5.7% of them singletons. The source material was naive T cells sorted from blood. The source of these receptors is a man in his late teens or twenties in good health.

Many counts were recorded for this clonotype. The chain carries TRBV10-3 and TRBJ2-7; D call uncertain. This CDR3 is built from 16 residues. V was trimmed by 2 bases and J by 4 bases, leaving 18 bases between them. Germline V gene data show CDR1 as ENHRY and CDR2 as SYGVKD. CDR3 sequence: CAISETRAGPPYEQYF. Here the CDR3 DNA reads TGTGCCATCAGTGAGACAAGGGCCGGACCTCCTTACGAGCAGTACTTC.

In DNA form, the CDR3 reads TGCAGCGGCTCTTCCGGGTCGGGCGGGGAGCTGTTTTTT. Translated: CSGSSGSGGELFF. The J gene is TRBJ2-2, the V gene TRBV29-1, with D unclear. Trimming shortened V by 7 bases and J by 7 bases, and 16 bases separated the two germline ends. In germline, CDR1 is SQVTM, CDR2 ANQGSEA. This CDR3 contains 13 residues.

The V and J genes are TRBV30 and TRBJ1-2; 7 nucleotides line up with TRBD1. V lost 1 base, J lost 8 bases, and 7 bases stayed unmatched. The CDR3 extends over 13 amino acids. Germline CDR1 reads GTSNPN; CDR2 reads SVGIG (reference sequence). The CDR3 here is CAWSETRGGGYTF. In DNA, the CDR3 is TGTGCCTGGAGTGAAACCAGGGGGGGCGGCTACACCTTC. Combining the CDR3 with reference TRBV30 and TRBJ1-2 gives the whole variable domain SQTIHQWPATLVQPVGSPLSLECTVEGTSNPNLYWYRQAAGRGLQLLFYSVGIGQISSEVPQNLSASRPQDRQFILSSKKLLLSDSGFYLCAWSETRGGGYTFGSGTRLTVV.

This clonotype was seen at least ten times. V gene TRBV11-2 combines with J gene TRBJ2-1; D possibly matches TRBD1 or TRBD2 (5 bases each). Looked up from germline, CDR1 is SGHAT and CDR2 is FQNNGV. The CDR3 is 15 amino acids. Trimming cost V 0 bases and J 10 bases, with 16 bases left between them. The CDR3 DNA reads as TGTGCCAGCAGCTTAGACTCGGGTGGGACCACCGAGCAGTTCTTC. Translation: CASSLDSGGTTEQFF.

There are a few counts of this clonotype. V gene TRBV27 combines with J gene TRBJ2-5, with D possibly TRBD1 on 5 matching bases. The CDR3 is 16 residues long. Germline loops: CDR1 MNHEY, CDR2 SMNVEV (reference sequence). Trimming cost V 5 bases and J 3 bases, with 19 bases left between them. The CDR3 spells CASSPRPTASEETQYF. Here the CDR3 DNA reads TGTGCCAGCAGTCCTCGTCCGACAGCCTCAGAAGAGACCCAGTACTTC.

Note on this clonotype: A much bigger clone sits one base away, suggesting this may be a read error. This CDR3 fails to terminate in the conserved phenylalanine or tryptophan, so it likely reflects a read error. The rearrangement joins TRBV3-1 to TRBJ2-5; TRBD2 agrees at 10 bases. The CDR3 is 16 residues long. J was trimmed by 5 bases and V by 2 bases; bases with no gene match: 8. Per the germline V gene, CDR1 is LGHDT and CDR2 is YNNKEL (reference sequence). The CDR3 loop is CASSQPTTSGRETQYS. The CDR3 DNA is TGTGCCAGCAGCCAACCGACGACTAGCGGGCGGGAGACCCAGTACTCC.

This clonotype was picked up many times. The rearrangement links TRBV29-1 to TRBJ2-6, with 7 bases that match TRBD1. Germline V gene sequence: CDR1 SQVTM, CDR2 ANQGSEA. The CDR3 totals 15 residues. V shed 4 bases and J 2 bases; nucleotides not matched to a gene: 5. CDR3 amino acids: CSVVTGATGANVLTF. CDR3 sequence (DNA): TGCAGCGTTGTTACAGGGGCCACTGGGGCCAACGTCCTGACTTTC.

This clonotype was detected a few times. This sequence joins TRBV14 and TRBJ2-3, with D tentatively TRBD1 or TRBD2 (5 bases each). This CDR3 has 13 residues. Trimming pared 4 bases from V and 8 bases from J, leaving 13 bases between. Germline loops: CDR1 SGHDN, CDR2 FVKESK. CDR3 bases: TGTGCCAGCAGCCCCCAGGGACGGGGTACGCAGTATTTT. The encoded protein is CASSPQGRGTQYF.

This clonotype was seen a few times. The V gene is TRBV11-2, the J gene TRBJ2-4; 11 bases are a match to TRBD2. Trimming at V came to 5 bases and at J to 1 base, leaving 19 bases not matched to a gene. Germline V CDR1 and CDR2: SGHAT, FQNNGV. This CDR3 comprises 21 residues. CDR3 sequence (DNA): TGTGCCAGCAGCCCTCTTCCGATTAGCGGGAGGGAGTTGAGGGCCAAAAACATTCAGTACTTC. Encoded protein: CASSPLPISGRELRAKNIQYF.

This clonotype was seen repeatedly, ten times or more. This chain joins TRBV10-3 and TRBJ1-1; possible D gene TRBD1, 5 bases. Per germline, CDR1 ENHRY and CDR2 SYGVKD. V lost 7 bases to trimming and J lost 4 bases, with 22 bases between them. The length of the CDR3 is 16 residues. The CDR3 region is CAINNRSSQEGTEAFF. CDR3 sequence (DNA): TGTGCCATCAATAACAGAAGCTCACAGGAGGGCACTGAAGCTTTCTTT.

This clonotype was observed a few times. The chain links TRBV12-3 or TRBV12-4 to TRBJ2-7; 15 nucleotides match TRBD2. The CDR3 consists of 18 residues. The junction had 12 bases not matched to a gene; V was cut back by 4 bases and J by 5 bases. CDR3 protein: CASSSTTWTSGREDEQYF. The CDR3 region has the DNA TGTGCCAGCAGTTCCACCACTTGGACTAGCGGGAGGGAGGACGAGCAGTACTTC.

This clonotype has just a few counts. The chain uses TRBV30 and TRBJ1-1, with 7 nucleotides matching TRBD1. Germline values: CDR1 GTSNPN, CDR2 SVGIG (reference sequence). J was trimmed by 5 bases and V by 6 bases; bases with no gene match: 12. This CDR3 is built from 14 residues. The DNA for the CDR3 is TGTGCCTGTAATCAGGGCAGGGGGGGGACTGAAGCTTTCTTT. It translates to CACNQGRGGTEAFF.

This clonotype was observed many times. The rearrangement joins TRBV5-1 to TRBJ2-5, with 7 bases fitting TRBD1. The CDR3 runs 13 residues. Trimming took 3 bases from V and 1 from J; bases not matched to a gene: 0. Germline CDR1 reads SGHRS; CDR2 reads YFSETQ. The CDR3, as DNA: TGCGCCAGCAGCTGGGACAGCCAAGAGACCCAGTACTTC. This encodes CASSWDSQETQYF.

This clonotype has a count of ten or more. This chain uses TRBV12-3 or TRBV12-4 with TRBJ2-1; no clear D gene. The CDR3 covers 14 residues. V was trimmed by 6 bases and J by 6 bases, leaving 15 bases between them. The CDR3 reads CASSDPVRLNEQFF. CDR3 DNA sequence: TGTGCCAGCAGCGATCCCGTTAGGCTCAATGAGCAGTTCTTC.

This clonotype was seen only a few times. J is TRBJ1-4 and V is TRBV6-1; TRBD1 matches 8 bases. Germline V gene data show CDR1 as MNHNS and CDR2 as SASEGT. Losses at the gene ends were 6 bases for V and 8 bases for J; bases not matched to a gene: 8. The CDR3 spans 14 residues. The CDR3 sequence is CASSLDRVKEKLFF. Written as DNA, the CDR3 is TGTGCCAGCAGCTTGGACAGGGTCAAAGAAAAACTGTTTTTT.

This rearrangement joins TRBV7-9 to TRBJ2-1; 8 bases line up with TRBD2. Germline V gene sequence: CDR1 SEHNR, CDR2 FQNEAQ (reference sequence). V trimming: 3 bases; J trimming: 9 bases; junction bases outside the gene matches: 7. The CDR3 length is 14 residues. CDR3 bases: TGTGCCAGCAGCTTGGAGCGGGAGTCGGGTGAGCAGTTCTTC. Translation: CASSLERESGEQFF.

This clonotype occurred a few times. J is TRBJ1-6 and V is TRBV7-9; 7 nucleotides match TRBD1. V lost 1 base, J lost 9 bases, and 9 bases stayed unmatched. Germline V CDR1 and CDR2: SEHNR, FQNEAQ (reference sequence). This CDR3 has 16 amino acids. The CDR3 DNA sequence: TGTGCCAGCAGCTTAGACGGCGCCAGGGGGGGTTCACCCCTCCACTTT. Translation gives CASSLDGARGGSPLHF.

This clonotype showed up just a few times. This chain uses TRBV12-3 or TRBV12-4 with TRBJ2-6; no clear D. V was shortened by 10 bases and J by 0 bases, with 10 bases between the two germline ends. This CDR3 spans 14 amino acids. DNA of the CDR3: TGTGCCACGCAGCTAACCTCTGGGGCCAACGTCCTGACTTTC. This codes for CATQLTSGANVLTF.

This clonotype was counted at least ten times. V is TRBV29-1 and J is TRBJ2-6; 7 nucleotides match TRBD1. The CDR3 extends over 16 amino acids. CDR1 SQVTM and CDR2 ANQGSEA come from the germline V gene. Trimming at V came to 4 bases and at J to 3 bases, leaving 9 bases not matched to a gene. The CDR3 DNA is TGCAGCGTTGCGACAGGGAATTTAGGTGGGGCCAACGTCCTGACTTTC. This gives the protein CSVATGNLGGANVLTF.

The table lists this clonotype with a few counts. This chain joins TRBV6-5 and TRBJ1-1; D unclear. Germline V gene sequence: CDR1 MNHEY, CDR2 SVGAGI. Trimming took 4 bases from V and 2 from J, leaving 8 bases between them. The CDR3 length is 13 residues. In nucleotides, the CDR3 is TGTGCCAGCAGTTCCGCCCTAAACACTGAAGCTTTCTTT. The encoded protein is CASSSALNTEAFF.

This clonotype was observed many times. CDR3 sequence reads: CASSFERGPGNTIYF. The CDR3 nucleotides are TGTGCCAGCAGTTTCGAAAGGGGACCGGGAAACACCATATATTTT. This chain joins TRBV27 and TRBJ1-3; tentatively, D is TRBD1 (5 bases). The CDR3 runs 15 residues. With 3 bases removed from V and 4 bases from J, the gap between germline ends came to 13 bases. Per the germline V gene, CDR1 is MNHEY and CDR2 is SMNVEV (reference sequence).

The sample holds a few counts of this clonotype. This sequence joins TRBV27 and TRBJ2-1, with 11 nucleotides matching TRBD2. Germline-derived CDR1 and CDR2 are MNHEY and SMNVEV (reference sequence). Losses at the gene ends were 6 bases for V and 5 bases for J; bases not matched to a gene: 6. The CDR3 has 15 amino acids. CDR3 amino acids: CASRVSGRADNEQFF. DNA for the CDR3: TGTGCCAGCAGGGTTAGCGGGAGGGCAGACAATGAGCAGTTCTTC.

This clonotype was found a few times. The chain employs TRBV6-2 or TRBV6-3 and TRBJ2-7; 8 positions agree with TRBD2. Germline V gene lookup returns CDR1 MNHEY and CDR2 SVGEGT. V lost 4 bases, J lost 5 bases, and 4 bases stayed unmatched. The CDR3 spans 13 residues. As DNA, the CDR3 is TGTGCCAGCAGTTTCTCCGGGAGGGACGAGCAGTACGTC. As protein: CASSFSGRDEQYV.

This clonotype was observed many times. The chain combines TRBV6-5 with TRBJ2-7; D is perhaps TRBD2 (6 bases). Germline V gives CDR1 MNHEY, CDR2 SVGAGI. This CDR3 comprises 15 residues. The germline V and J ends were trimmed by 2 bases and 1 base, with 12 bases remaining between them. CDR3 nucleotides: TGTGCCAGCAGTTACGGGTTAGCGGTTTCCTACGAGCAGTACTTC. Translating it yields CASSYGLAVSYEQYF.

This clonotype occurred a few times. The chain has TRBV5-1 and TRBJ2-6, with D unresolved. The CDR3 has 17 amino acids. Between the trimmed V and J ends, which lost 5 bases and 0 bases, there was a span of 15 bases. Per the germline V gene, CDR1 is SGHRS and CDR2 is YFSETQ. This chain's CDR3 is CASSTENRSSGANVLTF. CDR3 nucleotides: TGCGCCAGCAGTACTGAAAACAGAAGCTCTGGGGCCAACGTCCTGACTTTC.

This clonotype has just a few counts. The chain combines TRBV10-3 with TRBJ2-1; the match to TRBD2 covers 9 bases. J lost 1 base, V lost 7 bases, and 8 bases had no gene match. The CDR3 has 16 amino acids. Germline-derived CDR1 and CDR2 are ENHRY and SYGVKD. In DNA, the CDR3 is TGTGCCATCAATGCGGGAGGGCTTACGTCCTACAATGAGCAGTTCTTC. Encoded protein: CAINAGGLTSYNEQFF.

This rearrangement joins TRBV20-1 to TRBJ2-3; D is possibly TRBD2 (6 bases). With 2 bases removed from V and 6 bases from J, the gap between germline ends came to 21 bases. From germline, CDR1 is DFQATT and CDR2 SNEGSKA (reference sequence). This CDR3 spans 16 amino acids. The CDR3 nucleotides are TGCAGTGCTAGAAATGGGTGGGAGGCCGACTTGGATACGCAGTATTTT. Amino acid sequence: CSARNGWEADLDTQYF.

This clonotype was seen many times. The chain is built from TRBV10-3 and TRBJ1-2; D unclear. Germline V gene sequence: CDR1 ENHRY, CDR2 SYGVKD. This CDR3 is built from 14 residues. The V end lost 6 bases, the J end lost 3 bases, and 14 bases lay between the germline ends. CDR3 amino acids: CAISPTGRDYGYTF. CDR3 coding DNA: TGTGCCATCAGCCCGACTGGACGGGACTATGGCTACACCTTC.

The gene calls are TRBV20-1 and TRBJ2-1; TRBD2 matches at 12 bases. The germline V gene has CDR1 DFQATT and CDR2 SNEGSKA (reference sequence). The CDR3 loop spans 17 amino acids. Trimming took 3 bases from V and 4 from J; bases not matched to a gene: 10. The CDR3 DNA sequence: TGCAGTGCTAGGGGACTAGCGGGTGGTAGGTCGTACAATGAGCAGTTCTTC. Protein: CSARGLAGGRSYNEQFF.

The rearrangement uses TRBV28 and TRBJ2-7, with D tentatively TRBD2 (6 bases). The germline gives CDR1 MDHEN, CDR2 SYDVKM. V was clipped by 5 bases and J by 5 bases, with 13 bases between them. CDR3 length equals 13 residues. CDR3 region: CASSSREADEQYF. CDR3 nucleotide sequence: TGTGCCAGCAGTAGCAGGGAGGCCGACGAGCAGTACTTC.

This clonotype was seen repeatedly, ten times or more. J is TRBJ2-7 and V is TRBV20-1; D gene unclear. The V gene lost 1 base and the J gene lost 2 bases, with 12 bases spanning the gap. The CDR3 contains 14 residues. Germline V gives CDR1 DFQATT, CDR2 SNEGSKA (reference sequence). CDR3 sequence reads: CSARARAQAYEQYF. As DNA, the CDR3 is TGCAGTGCTAGAGCTAGAGCCCAAGCCTACGAGCAGTACTTC.

This clonotype was seen repeatedly, ten times or more. The chain combines TRBV20-1 with TRBJ2-7, with 7 bases lining up with TRBD1. This CDR3 spans 13 amino acids. With V trimmed by 0 bases and J by 4 bases, 3 bases remained unmatched. Per the germline V gene, CDR1 is DFQATT and CDR2 is SNEGSKA (reference sequence). DNA of the CDR3: TGCAGTGCTAGAGATAACAGGGGATACGAGCAGTACGTC. It codes for CSARDNRGYEQYV.